This T cell receptor (beta chain) is from a study of T-cell memory formation after mild COVID-19. Looking at the study overall: The study found TCR clusters largely donor specific.

Trimming left V 0 bases short and J 2 bases short, with 13 bases between. Per the germline V gene, CDR1 is SGHKS and CDR2 is YYEKEE (reference sequence). The CDR3 runs to 16 residues. One entry per CDR3 protein, called by TCRdb with MiXCR from the 5' RACE reads. The repertoire holds roughly 70,000 distinct CDR3 sequences, with roughly a sixth as singletons. The sample consisted of PBMCs or a T cell subset sorted from them (not recorded which). The sequence derives from an adult woman who had mild COVID-19 (a few samples of this study predate the infection). Cell type and time point are not known. The rearrangement uses TRBV5-5 and TRBJ2-3; D may be TRBD2 (5 bases). Here the CDR3 reads CASSLAGGIPTDTQYF. For the CDR3, the DNA is TGTGCCAGCAGCTTGGCCGGAGGTATCCCCACAGATACGCAGTATTTT.